Below are 32 T cell receptor beta chains sequenced from a single sample in a study of blood T cell repertoires in COVID-19. Clones were sequenced by immunoSEQ multiplex PCR, and TCRdb holds only the in-frame ones, with some missing. The table lists approximately 210,000 clones, 80% to 90% of them singletons. Sequencing was done on a sample of PBMCs or T cells enriched from blood (not recorded which). These receptors originate from a woman under 30 who had recovered from COVID-19.

The J gene is TRBJ2-3, the V gene TRBV3-1 (or the pseudogene TRBV3-2); no clear D. Trimming removed 4 bases at V and 2 bases at J, with 7 bases between. Germline V gene lookup returns CDR1 LGHDT and CDR2 YNNKEL (reference sequence). This CDR3 is built from 13 residues. DNA for the CDR3: TGTGCCAGCAGCCGAGGCCCCACAGATACGCAGTATTTT. It encodes CASSRGPTDTQYF.

Note on this clone: Other DNA sequences in this specimen translate into the identical CDR3. V usage is TRBV27 and J usage is TRBJ1-2, with D possibly being TRBD1 (5 bases). V lost 2 bases and J 1 base, leaving 5 bases between the germline ends. The CDR3 runs 13 residues. From germline, CDR1 is MNHEY and CDR2 SMNVEV (reference sequence). CDR3 sequence: CASSLDSNYGYTF. The CDR3 nucleotides read TGTGCCAGCAGTTTAGACAGTAACTATGGCTACACCTTC.

The V call is TRBV19, the J call TRBJ1-5, with 7 bases that match TRBD1. CDR1 and CDR2 (germline): LNHDA, SQIVND (reference sequence). The CDR3 runs 17 residues. The V segment lost 9 bases and the J segment 6 bases; nucleotides outside the gene matches: 20. In DNA, the CDR3 is TGTGCCAGCGAAACCCAGATACAGGGGAGAGGGGGTCAGCCCCAGCATTTT. It translates to CASETQIQGRGGQPQHF. Based on the CDR3 plus reference TRBV19 and TRBJ1-5, the full variable domain is DGGITQSPKYLFRKEGQNVTLSCEQNLNHDAMYWYRQDPGQGLRLIYYSQIVNDFQKGDIAEGYSVSREKKESFPLTVTSAQKNPTAFYLCASETQIQGRGGQPQHFGDGTRLSIL.

This chain connects TRBV11-2 to TRBJ1-6, with TRBD1 as a possible D gene (6 bases). The V gene's germline CDR1 is SGHAT and CDR2 FQNNGV. Between the trimmed V and J ends, which lost 1 base and 7 bases, there was a span of 14 bases. CDR3 length equals 16 residues. CDR3 amino acids: CASSLVEDSLNSPLHF. Here the CDR3 DNA reads TGTGCCAGCAGCTTAGTCGAGGACAGTCTAAATTCACCCCTCCACTTT. Filled out from reference TRBV11-2 and TRBJ1-6, the complete variable domain reads EAGVAQSPRYKIIEKRQSVAFWCNPISGHATLYWYQQILGQGPKLLIQFQNNGVVDDSQLPKDRFSAERLKGVDSTLKIQPAKLEDSAVYLCASSLVEDSLNSPLHFGNGTRLTVT.

J is TRBJ2-1 and V is TRBV7-2; 12 bases line up with TRBD2. V lost 5 bases and J lost 5; bases outside the gene matches: 4. CDR3 length equals 15 residues. From germline, CDR1 is SGHTA and CDR2 FQGNSA. The CDR3 sequence is CASSLLAGGNNEQFF. The CDR3 DNA is TGTGCCAGCAGCCTTCTAGCGGGGGGGAACAATGAGCAGTTCTTC.

V gene TRBV19 combines with J gene TRBJ2-7; TRBD1 matches at 9 bases. Germline V lookup: CDR1 LNHDA, CDR2 SQIVND (reference sequence). V gave up 9 bases and J gave up 6 bases; unmatched junction bases: 9. The CDR3 covers 13 residues. For the CDR3, the DNA is TGTGCCAGCCGACCGGGACAGGGAGGCGAGCAGTACTTC. It specifies CASRPGQGGEQYF.

The chain couples TRBV2 to TRBJ2-6; tentatively, D is TRBD1 (5 bases). The ends were cut back, 5 bases at V and 3 bases at J, with 11 bases in the middle. The CDR3 length is 15 residues. In germline, CDR1 is SNHLY, CDR2 FYNNEI. The CDR3 DNA is TGTGCCAGCAGTCTAACAGGTGATGGGGCCAACGTCCTGACTTTC. Its protein is CASSLTGDGANVLTF.

The count of this clone is one. The rearrangement uses TRBV5-1 and TRBJ2-2, with D perhaps TRBD1 (6 bases). The germline CDR1 and CDR2 sequences are SGHRS and YFSETQ. The V end lost 3 bases, the J end lost 7 bases, and 10 bases lay between the germline ends. The CDR3 has 13 amino acids. The CDR3 spells CASSSQGNGELFF. The CDR3 nucleotides read TGCGCCAGCAGCTCACAGGGCAACGGGGAGCTGTTTTTT.

The chain is built from TRBV6-2 or TRBV6-3 and TRBJ2-7, with 7 bases matching TRBD1. Trimming removed 2 bases from V and 4 bases from J; junction bases left unmatched: 14. Per germline, CDR1 MNHEY and CDR2 SVGEGT. The CDR3 length is 17 residues. CDR3 in amino acids: CASSYGYRSGQRYEQYF. CDR3 in DNA: TGTGCCAGCAGTTACGGTTATCGGTCGGGACAGCGATACGAGCAGTACTTC.

The chain carries TRBV11-2 and TRBJ2-1; D may be TRBD1 (6 bases). The CDR3 spans 17 residues. Trimming stripped 5 bases from V and 4 bases from J, with 21 bases between. CDR1 is SGHAT and CDR2 is FQNNGV in the germline V gene. The CDR3: CASSPTTGTGVYNEQFF. The CDR3 nucleotides are TGTGCCAGCAGCCCCACGACAGGTACCGGGGTATACAATGAGCAGTTCTTC.

This clone was seen more than once but under ten times. This chain connects TRBV6-4 to TRBJ1-5, with no clear D. This CDR3 contains 14 residues. V was clipped by 2 bases and J by 0 bases, with 5 bases between them. CDR1 is MRHNA, CDR2 SNTAGT, per germline. The CDR3: CASSDGDSNQPQHF. The CDR3 nucleotides read TGTGCCAGCAGTGACGGAGATAGCAATCAGCCCCAGCATTTT.

The chain uses TRBV5-6 and TRBJ2-1, with a possible D match to TRBD2 (5 bases). Germline V gene lookup returns CDR1 SGHDT and CDR2 YYEEEE. Trimming cost V 6 bases and J 10 bases, with 14 bases left between them. The CDR3 extends over 12 amino acids. The DNA for the CDR3 is TGTGCCAGCAACATTCGCGGCGGGGAGCAGTTCTTC. As protein: CASNIRGGEQFF.

V usage is TRBV7-6 and J usage is TRBJ2-1; a weak D match, TRBD2 (6 bases). This CDR3 contains 14 residues. Trimming removed 5 bases at V and 8 bases at J, with 16 bases between. Germline V gene sequence: CDR1 SGHVS, CDR2 FNYEAQ. The CDR3 nucleotides read TGTGCCAGCAGCCCCCTCGGGGGAGGCGATGAGCAGTTCTTC. Its translation is CASSPLGGGDEQFF.

V gene TRBV6-6 combines with J gene TRBJ2-7; 7 positions agree with TRBD2. Trimming removed 2 bases from V and 2 bases from J; junction bases left unmatched: 9. The CDR3 runs to 16 residues. Germline loops: CDR1 MNHNY, CDR2 SVGAGI (reference sequence). This chain's CDR3 is CASSYPPGGFTYEQYF. The CDR3 nucleotides are TGTGCCAGCAGTTACCCCCCCGGGGGGTTCACCTACGAGCAGTACTTC.

The chain combines TRBV11-3 with TRBJ2-3; D perhaps matches TRBD1 (5 bases). With 4 bases removed from V and 3 bases from J, the gap between germline ends came to 11 bases. The CDR3 is made up of 14 amino acids. CDR1 is SGHNT and CDR2 is YENEEA in the germline V gene. CDR3 protein: CASSSPTATDTQYF. CDR3 in DNA: TGTGCCAGCAGCTCACCGACAGCGACAGATACGCAGTATTTT.

The V gene is TRBV19, the J gene TRBJ2-3, with 9 bases fitting TRBD2. Germline CDR1 and CDR2: LNHDA and SQIVND (reference sequence). The CDR3 has 13 residues. V shed 7 bases and J 8 bases; nucleotides not matched to a gene: 7. In nucleotides, the CDR3 is TGTGCCAGTACAACCGCGGGGGGGATTACGCAGTATTTT. Translating gives CASTTAGGITQYF. The entire variable domain, with the rest obtained from reference TRBV19 and TRBJ2-3, is as follows: DGGITQSPKYLFRKEGQNVTLSCEQNLNHDAMYWYRQDPGQGLRLIYYSQIVNDFQKGDIAEGYSVSREKKESFPLTVTSAQKNPTAFYLCASTTAGGITQYFGPGTRLTVL.

This chain links TRBV28 with TRBJ1-5, with 7 bases identical to TRBD1. CDR1 and CDR2 (germline): MDHEN, SYDVKM. Trimming at V came to 4 bases and at J to 2 bases, leaving 5 bases not matched to a gene. This CDR3 contains 15 residues. CDR3: CASSWTGLGNQPQHF. CDR3 nucleotides: TGTGCCAGCAGTTGGACAGGCCTAGGCAATCAGCCCCAGCATTTT.

The rearrangement uses TRBV19 and TRBJ1-2; 7 bases match TRBD1. Germline assignment: CDR1 LNHDA and CDR2 SQIVND (reference sequence). The length of the CDR3 is 16 residues. The V gene end was trimmed by 1 base and the J gene end by 0 bases; junction bases not matched to a gene: 5. CDR3 sequence (DNA): TGTGCCAGTAGTATAGGGGGACAGAGAGCTAACTATGGCTACACCTTC. Residues: CASSIGGQRANYGYTF.

The chain couples TRBV15 to TRBJ2-7; TRBD2 might be the D (7 bases). The V end was cut by 0 bases, the J end by 6 bases, with 15 bases between. Germline CDR1 reads LNHNV; CDR2 reads YYDKDF (reference sequence). The CDR3 extends over 15 amino acids. CDR3 residues: CATSRDQGRGFEQYF. The CDR3 DNA reads as TGTGCCACCAGCAGAGATCAGGGGCGGGGGTTCGAGCAGTACTTC. Looking up the rest from reference TRBV15 and TRBJ2-7 gives the full variable domain: DAMVIQNPRYQVTQFGKPVTLSCSQTLNHNVMYWYQQKSSQAPKLLFHYYDKDFNNEADTPDNFQSRRPNTSFCFLDIRSPGLGDTAMYLCATSRDQGRGFEQYFGPGTRLTVT.

V is TRBV19 and J is TRBJ2-3; D is unresolved. In germline, CDR1 is LNHDA, CDR2 SQIVND (reference sequence). V was pared by 0 bases and J by 2 bases, with 9 bases between. The CDR3 contains 15 residues. This CDR3 is CASSIDGVPTDTQYF. The DNA for the CDR3 is TGTGCCAGTAGTATAGATGGAGTCCCCACAGATACGCAGTATTTT.

The chain employs TRBV7-9 and TRBJ2-7, with 7 bases lining up with TRBD2. J was trimmed by 12 bases and V by 2 bases; bases with no gene match: 16. CDR3 length equals 15 residues. CDR1 and CDR2 from the germline V gene are SEHNR and FQNEAQ (reference sequence). The CDR3 protein is CASSLNPDSSGSLYF. In nucleotides, the CDR3 is TGTGCCAGCAGCTTAAATCCGGACTCTAGCGGTAGTTTGTACTTC.

The chain recombines TRBV6-1 with TRBJ1-1; D unclear. V lost 9 bases to trimming and J lost 6 bases, with 17 bases between them. CDR3 length: 13 amino acids. Per the germline V gene, CDR1 is MNHNS and CDR2 is SASEGT. In nucleotides, the CDR3 is TGTGCCAGTAACCTGGACGGGAAGGCTGAAGCTTTCTTT. Amino acids: CASNLDGKAEAFF.

The chain is built from TRBV28 and TRBJ2-6; D unresolved. V lost 1 base and J 0 bases, leaving 7 bases between the germline ends. The CDR3 runs to 16 residues. Germline values: CDR1 MDHEN, CDR2 SYDVKM. In DNA form, the CDR3 reads TGTGCCAGCAGTTTATCTTACAGCTCTGGGGCCAACGTCCTGACTTTC. As protein: CASSLSYSSGANVLTF.

The V and J genes are TRBV6-6 and TRBJ1-2, with no clear D. The ends were cut back, 6 bases at V and 3 bases at J, with 14 bases in the middle. This CDR3 contains 14 residues. CDR1 is MNHNY and CDR2 is SVGAGI in the germline V gene (reference sequence). In DNA, the CDR3 is TGTGCCAGCAGGACCTCAGGCAGCTACTATGGCTACACCTTC. It is translated as CASRTSGSYYGYTF.

The CDR3 region has the DNA TGTGCCAGCAGTCGAGGGACAGGGGTATCACCCCTCCACTTT. Residues: CASSRGTGVSPLHF. The chain joins TRBV28 to TRBJ1-6; 10 positions agree with TRBD1. The CDR3 has 14 amino acids. Losses at the gene ends were 5 bases for V and 10 bases for J; bases not matched to a gene: 5. The V gene's germline CDR1 is MDHEN and CDR2 SYDVKM.

The CDR3 sequence is CAGAVGVSSYNEQFF. CDR3 DNA sequence: TGTGCCGGCGCTGTCGGAGTCAGCTCCTACAATGAGCAGTTCTTC. This chain links TRBV6-5 with TRBJ2-1; D remains unclear. Germline CDR1 MNHEY, CDR2 SVGAGI. The CDR3 is 15 amino acids. V was cut by 11 bases and J by 0 bases, with 17 bases left in between.

The V call is TRBV18, the J call TRBJ1-1; perhaps TRBD1 as D (6 bases). CDR1 KGHSH and CDR2 LQKENI come from the germline V gene. This CDR3 spans 15 amino acids. V was trimmed by 2 bases and J by 1 base, leaving 11 bases between them. The CDR3 nucleotides are TGTGCCAGCTCACCAGTGGCAGGGGCGAACACTGAAGCTTTCTTT. This codes for CASSPVAGANTEAFF.

A few counts support this clone. This same CDR3 is encoded by further DNA sequences in the sample. The chain joins TRBV24-1 to TRBJ1-2; D is possibly TRBD1 (5 bases). Trimming took 7 bases from V and 0 from J, leaving 8 bases between them. The CDR3 is 13 amino acids. Germline CDR1 reads KGHDR; CDR2 reads SFDVKD. DNA of the CDR3: TGTGCCACCAGCGACAGAGCTAACTATGGCTACACCTTC. Protein sequence: CATSDRANYGYTF.

The chain recombines TRBV27 with TRBJ1-1, with D unresolved. Trimming removed 5 bases from V and 3 bases from J, with 10 bases in between. The CDR3 runs to 13 residues. Germline V gene data show CDR1 as MNHEY and CDR2 as SMNVEV (reference sequence). The CDR3 protein is CASSRTSDTEAFF. The CDR3 DNA is TGTGCCAGCAGTAGGACTTCTGACACTGAAGCTTTCTTT.

V and J are TRBV10-1 and TRBJ1-1; 8 nucleotides align to TRBD1. Germline-derived CDR1 and CDR2 are WNHNN and SYGVQD (reference sequence). This CDR3 comprises 13 residues. Trimming took 1 base from V and 10 from J; bases not matched to a gene: 5. The CDR3 DNA sequence: TGCGCCAGCAGTGAGTGGAGGACAGGGAGAGCTTTCTTT. Translated, it gives CASSEWRTGRAFF.

The chain employs TRBV3-1 (or the pseudogene TRBV3-2) and TRBJ1-4; D remains unclear. With 4 bases removed from V and 3 bases from J, the gap between germline ends came to 9 bases. Germline loops: CDR1 LGHDT, CDR2 YNNKEL (reference sequence). This CDR3 is built from 14 residues. The CDR3 nucleotides read TGTGCCAGCAGCCTGAGGGAGTCTAATGAAAAACTGTTTTTT. Residues: CASSLRESNEKLFF.

This rearrangement joins TRBV9 to TRBJ1-3; maybe TRBD1 (5 bases). V was shortened by 2 bases and J by 3 bases, with 15 bases between the two germline ends. Looked up from germline, CDR1 is SGDLS and CDR2 is YYNGEE. There are 16 residues in the CDR3. This CDR3 reads CASSVGGGVGGNTIYF. The CDR3 DNA is TGTGCCAGCAGCGTCGGCGGGGGGGTAGGTGGAAACACCATATATTTT. Together with reference TRBV9 and TRBJ1-3, the CDR3 gives the full variable domain: DSGVTQTPKHLITATGQRVTLRCSPRSGDLSVYWYQQSLDQGLQFLIQYYNGEERAKGNILERFSAQQFPDLHSELNLSSLELGDSALYFCASSVGGGVGGNTIYFGEGSWLTVV.